The subject of this entry is one T cell receptor (beta chain). This clonotype has just a few counts. There is no known antigen for this receptor. There are no base qualities to consult, and no much larger clone falls within one base. Graves' hyperthyroidism was defined as stable when no progression to ophthalmopathy occurred over 18 months of follow-up. The hyperthyroidism patients were between 18 and 65 years old and newly diagnosed, with a disease duration of less than 2 months. The study excluded patients with uncontrolled infections, other autoimmune diseases, pregnancy or lactation. Diagnoses relied on clinical symptoms, serum thyroxine and TRAb, thyroid ultrasound and orbital computed tomography. PBMCs were isolated from more than 8 ml of fresh peripheral blood by Ficoll-Paque density gradient centrifugation. Trizol reagent was used to extract total RNA, and RNA quality was then checked on an Agilent 2100 Bioanalyzer.

This entry belongs to a study of T cells in Graves' hyperthyroidism and ophthalmopathy (dated by TCRdb to about 2019). Regarding the research as a whole: Peripheral blood was sampled at the time of initial diagnosis, prior to any treatment. A discovery cohort of around 100 patients, about 44 with Graves' ophthalmopathy and roughly 59 with stable Graves' hyperthyroidism, was used to find distinguishing TCR V-J signatures. Prospective prediction of ophthalmopathy was tested in an independent validation cohort consisting of 18 to 20 hyperthyroidism patients and 15 to 17 patients who later progressed to ophthalmopathy. For training and testing, the roughly 93 patients in the discovery cohort were randomly divided in a 7:3 ratio. In addition, the study compared T-cell repertoires in thyroid tissue and in blood from five or six Graves' hyperthyroidism patients. Once sampling was done, hyperthyroidism patients were given methimazole at a starting dose of 30 mg daily, whereas ophthalmopathy patients were given high-dose intravenous methylprednisolone. The paper reports TCR Vbeta CDR3 sequencing of some 140 peripheral blood samples: approximately 41 ophthalmopathy, fewer than 80 hyperthyroidism and approximately 17 progressor patients. Paper-wide results and their limitations: In validation, progression to ophthalmopathy was predicted by the model with 70.59% sensitivity and roughly 76% specificity, a median of about 6 months before onset. A model built on a 13 V-J signature distinguished ophthalmopathy from stable hyperthyroidism, reaching over 85% sensitivity and under 84% specificity in cross-validation and 80%/75% in testing. Blood samples also contained most of the expanded thyroid clonotypes (frequency above 0.001), which suggests that blood repertoires may reflect thyroid immune responses. Sample size was not statistically predetermined, and blinding of investigators to group allocation was not performed.

Including cysteine and phenylalanine, the CDR3 has 16 amino acids. The kept DNA is CDR3 alone, 48 bases in frame from the first base. As encoded in the germline V gene, CDR1 is SGHRS while CDR2 is YFSETQ. V has 0 bases trimmed and J has 3 bases trimmed; junction bases matching no gene number 6. The TCR beta CDR3 regions were amplified from RNA transcripts. For the first round of RT-PCR on the TCR CDR3, the HTBI primer set was used together with the Qiagen OneStep RT-PCR kit. The libraries were constructed in a second round of multiplex PCR and then size-selected and purified. Paired-end sequencing of the libraries was performed with 100 bp reads on an Illumina HiSeq2000. As for the authors' bioinformatics: Raw data were processed with SOAPnuke, discarding reads with adapters, uncalled bases, mean Phred below 15, or no exact constant-primer or identifier match. High-quality paired reads were merged using COPE v1.2.5, and each unique nucleotide sequence was defined as a clonotype. Clonotypes were aligned to IMGT TRBV, TRBD and TRBJ reference segments using MiTCR v1.1. The analysis was restricted to V-J combinations with a frequency above 0.0001, which together covered just over 99% of the repertoires. The TCS score was defined as the ratio of F50 (clonal expansion) to E x V (chaos), calculated using BLOSUM62-based TCRdist between CDR3 peptides within each V-J. Welch's t-statistics and random forest reduced around 520 V-J features to roughly 13, which were used in a naive Bayes classifier (R e1071). TCRdb trimmed public reads at Q25 via fastp, called clones via MiXCR and kept in-frame beta chains. Identical CDR3 protein sequences are pooled into one entry, listed with their most common genes and DNA. The V and J calls reflect TCRdb's pipeline rather than the authors' work. The sample has around 480,000 distinct CDR3 sequences on record, about 15% of them singletons. Over 15% of the sample is taken by the ten largest.

Recombination joined TRBV5-1 with TRBJ1-3; TRBD1 matches 7 bases in the middle. Sequencing was done on a sample of blood. This receptor was taken from a woman between 18 and 29 years old with Graves' hyperthyroidism. The CDR3 has the sequence CASSLGDRMGGNTIYF. Read as DNA, the sequence is TGCGCCAGCAGCTTGGGGGACAGAATGGGTGGAAACACCATATATTTT.